What follows are 12 T cell receptor beta chains derived from one specimen sequenced in a study of cytomegalovirus exposure and HLA in healthy donors (dated by TCRdb to the late 2010s). Library preparation used the immunoSEQ multiplex PCR assay. For the multiplex PCR, a mixture combining 60 forward primers for TCR Vbeta segments and 13 reverse primers for TCR Jbeta segments was used. TCRdb's version of the immuneACCESS table is confined to in-frame rearrangements and falls short of the full clone set. An unresolved V gene accounts for under half of the shortfall where checked; the remainder is of unknown origin. The sample table records under 100,000 clones; around three fifths of these occur just once. Approximately 16% of the sample rests with the top ten. Sequenced input: PBMCs. All receptors derive from a woman aged 40 to 49 in good health and CMV-seropositive.

This rearrangement joins TRBV5-1 to TRBJ1-1; 8 nucleotides agree with TRBD1. Losses at the gene ends were 4 bases for V and 5 bases for J; bases not matched to a gene: 7. The CDR3 is made up of 14 amino acids. Germline-derived CDR1 and CDR2 are SGHRS and YFSETQ. Here the CDR3 DNA reads TGCGCCAGCAGCCGTCAGGGGGCGAGGACTGAAGCTTTCTTT. Translating it yields CASSRQGARTEAFF.

This clone has more than one count but fewer than ten. The genes are TRBV4-3 and TRBJ2-7; the D is unclear. The CDR3 is 14 residues long. With 4 bases removed from V and 5 bases from J, the gap between germline ends came to 15 bases. Per germline, CDR1 LGHNA and CDR2 YSLEER. The CDR3 loop reads CASSLEARSDEQYF. CDR3 coding DNA: TGCGCCAGCAGCCTGGAAGCGAGATCGGACGAGCAGTACTTC.

The gene calls are TRBV25-1 and TRBJ2-1; D is ambiguous. This CDR3 has 14 residues. Germline V gene sequence: CDR1 MGHDK, CDR2 SYGVNS. Between the trimmed V and J ends, which lost 8 bases and 0 bases, there was a span of 11 bases. The CDR3 coding sequence is TGTGCCAGCTCCCACACAAGCTCCTACAATGAGCAGTTCTTC. This translates into CASSHTSSYNEQFF.

The chain couples TRBV10-3 to TRBJ1-1; weak D call: TRBD1 (6 bases). With 7 bases removed from V and 8 bases from J, the gap between germline ends came to 14 bases. This CDR3 contains 12 residues. The V gene's germline CDR1 is ENHRY and CDR2 SYGVKD. The DNA for the CDR3 is TGTGCCATCATGGGAACAGGGACGGAAGCTTTCTTT. As protein: CAIMGTGTEAFF.

CDR3 DNA sequence: TGTGCCAGCAGCTTAGTCGATGGCTACACCTTC. Its translation is CASSLVDGYTF. The genes are TRBV7-2 and TRBJ1-2, with no clear D. V dropped 1 base and J dropped 6 bases, with 3 bases sitting between them. The germline gives CDR1 SGHTA, CDR2 FQGNSA. CDR3 length: 11 residues.

The chain links TRBV30 to TRBJ2-7, with 9 positions matching TRBD1. The CDR3 consists of 13 residues. In germline, CDR1 is GTSNPN, CDR2 SVGIG (reference sequence). The trim removed 5 bases at V and 0 bases at J, leaving 2 bases unmatched. For the CDR3, the DNA is TGTGCCTGGGGGACAGGGAGCTCCTACGAGCAGTACTTC. Translated, it gives CAWGTGSSYEQYF.

This clone was seen a handful of times. The chain links TRBV28 to TRBJ2-3; 7 nucleotides align to TRBD1. Unmatched junction bases numbered 20, after V lost 3 bases and J lost 5 bases. The CDR3 runs 19 residues. In germline, CDR1 is MDHEN, CDR2 SYDVKM. As DNA, the CDR3 is TGTGCCAGCAGTTTCGCCTATACTACCGGGACAGAGGGGATAGATACGCAGTATTTT. It encodes CASSFAYTTGTEGIDTQYF.

Only a few counts were recorded for this clone. The V call is TRBV28, the J call TRBJ1-5, with D possibly being TRBD1 (5 bases). Germline V gives CDR1 MDHEN, CDR2 SYDVKM. The CDR3 loop spans 16 amino acids. Trimming pared 5 bases from V and 3 bases from J, leaving 17 bases between. CDR3 bases: TGTGCCAGCAGTGGGGGGAAATACCGAGCCAATCAGCCCCAGCATTTT. As protein: CASSGGKYRANQPQHF.

This chain uses TRBV5-1 with TRBJ2-2, with 10 nucleotides matching TRBD2. The V gene's germline CDR1 is SGHRS and CDR2 YFSETQ. Losses at the gene ends were 0 bases for V and 5 bases for J; bases not matched to a gene: 7. The CDR3 is 17 residues long. CDR3 residues: CASSLVPSGRVTGELFF. CDR3 DNA: TGCGCCAGCAGCTTGGTCCCTAGCGGGAGAGTAACCGGGGAGCTGTTTTTT.

The chain carries TRBV28 and TRBJ1-2; D unresolved. Germline lookup yields CDR1 MDHEN and CDR2 SYDVKM. CDR3 length: 12 amino acids. V was cut by 5 bases and J by 7 bases, with 11 bases left in between. CDR3 loop: CASSEIVAGYTF. The DNA of the CDR3 is TGTGCCAGCAGTGAAATCGTGGCTGGCTACACCTTC.

The V and J genes are TRBV11-2 and TRBJ2-5, with TRBD1 matching over 8 bases. From germline, CDR1 is SGHAT and CDR2 FQNNGV. CDR3 length equals 14 residues. V lost 5 bases, J lost 4 bases, and 6 bases stayed unmatched. Written as DNA, the CDR3 is TGTGCCAGCAGCCCAAATGGACAGGGAGAGACCCAGTACTTC. It is translated as CASSPNGQGETQYF.

The sample holds a few counts of this clone. This chain connects TRBV21-1 to TRBJ2-5; the D segment call TRBD1 is taken from the table without a DNA check. TRBV21-1 is labeled a pseudogene. The CDR3 sequence is 14 residues long. For the CDR3, the DNA is TGTGCCAGCAGCAAAAGGGGACAGCAAGAGACCCAGTACTTC. It encodes CASSKRGQQETQYF.